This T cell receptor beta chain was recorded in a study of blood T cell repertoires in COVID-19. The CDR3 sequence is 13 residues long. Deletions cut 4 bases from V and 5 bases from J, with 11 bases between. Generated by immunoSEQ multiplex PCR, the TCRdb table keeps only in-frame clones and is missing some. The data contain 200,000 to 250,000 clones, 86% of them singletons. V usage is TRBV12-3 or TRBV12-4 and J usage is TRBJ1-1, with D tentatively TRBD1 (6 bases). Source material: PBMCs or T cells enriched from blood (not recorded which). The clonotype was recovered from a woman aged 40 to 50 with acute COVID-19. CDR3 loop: CASSYRENTEAFF. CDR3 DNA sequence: TGTGCCAGCAGTTACAGGGAAAATACTGAAGCTTTCTTT.